Below, 2 T cell receptor beta chains from the same sample are listed, as sequenced in a study of blood T cell repertoires in COVID-19. The table came from immunoSEQ multiplex PCR; TCRdb's copy has only in-frame clones and leaves some out. The table shows some 150,000 clones, with about 90% occurring only once. The sample consisted of peripheral blood. All receptors derive from a man in his fifties or sixties with acute or convalescent COVID-19.

The chain links TRBV30 to TRBJ1-5, with a possible D match to TRBD1 (5 bases). The length of the CDR3 is 14 residues. Germline CDR1 GTSNPN, CDR2 SVGIG (reference sequence). V lost 2 bases and J lost 5, with 13 bases in between. CDR3 coding DNA: TGTGCCTGGAGTCCAAGGGGTCTACATCAGCCCCAGCATTTT. Amino acids: CAWSPRGLHQPQHF.

This clone has a single count. The chain employs TRBV28 and TRBJ1-5; perhaps TRBD1 as D (5 bases). CDR1 is MDHEN and CDR2 is SYDVKM in the germline V gene. V was shortened by 5 bases and J by 0 bases, with 17 bases between the two germline ends. This CDR3 comprises 17 residues. CDR3 in DNA: TGTGCCAGCAGTACTACCGCCGGGGGATATAGCAATCAGCCCCAGCATTTT. Encoded protein: CASSTTAGGYSNQPQHF. Full variable domain (missing parts from reference TRBV28 and TRBJ1-5): DVKVTQSSRYLVKRTGEKVFLECVQDMDHENMFWYRQDPGLGLRLIYFSYDVKMKEKGDIPEGYSVSREKKERFSLILESASTNQTSMYLCASSTTAGGYSNQPQHFGDGTRLSIL.